This T cell receptor (beta chain) is drawn from a study of T cell responses to AZD1222 COVID-19 vaccine. Deletions cut 2 bases from V and 0 bases from J, with 10 bases between. Germline CDR1 SGHTA, CDR2 FQGNSA. CDR3 length: 15 residues. The repertoire was sequenced with immunoSEQ multiplex PCR; TCRdb's copy has only in-frame clones and lacks some. The sample yields over 90,000 clones, roughly nine tenths seen once. Study observations and caveats: The donor cohort was predominantly white British with a female majority, and clonal diversity may have been underestimated.

This clone was seen a single time. Its antigen remains unidentified. The V and J genes are TRBV7-2 and TRBJ1-2; D gene uncertain. The TCR was taken from an adult in good health. Sequencing used peripheral blood, obtained on day 0 of AZD1222 vaccination. The CDR3 protein is CASSLPGHSNYGYTF. DNA of the CDR3: TGTGCCAGCAGCTTACCTGGCCATTCTAACTATGGCTACACCTTC.